Reported below is one T cell receptor (beta chain). The repertoire was sequenced with immunoSEQ multiplex PCR; TCRdb's copy has only in-frame clones and lacks some. The table has some 73,000 clones, about 93% seen once; the top ten hold about 7.1%. The CDR3 has 15 amino acids. V was clipped by 6 bases and J by 3 bases; unmatched bases: 9. The germline V gene encodes CDR1 LGHDT and CDR2 YNNKEL (reference sequence). This record comes from a study of blood T cell repertoires in COVID-19. This receptor was obtained from a human donor in a cohort sampled during active COVID-19. The specimen sequenced was peripheral blood. The chain joins TRBV3-1 (or the pseudogene TRBV3-2) to TRBJ2-7; 9 bases agree with TRBD1. CDR3 sequence reads: CASSASGTGLYEQYF. DNA of the CDR3: TGTGCCAGCAGTGCTTCCGGGACAGGGCTCTACGAGCAGTACTTC.